Each of the 21 T cell receptor beta chains below was sequenced from the same sample in a study of cytotoxic CD8 clonotypes in ibrutinib-treated CLL. Method: immunoSEQ multiplex PCR; TCRdb's copy keeps in-frame clones and lacks some. The table lists roughly 250,000 clones, 70% of them singletons, with 15% in the top ten. The sample here was PBMCs, taken after 24 months of ibrutinib treatment. These receptors were collected from a human donor with chronic lymphocytic leukemia.

This clone has only one observation. The J gene is TRBJ2-3, the V gene TRBV7-3; D is tentatively TRBD1 or TRBD2 (5 bases each). Looked up from germline, CDR1 is SGHTA and CDR2 is FQGTGA. The CDR3 covers 15 residues. The ends were cut back, 4 bases at V and 3 bases at J, with 14 bases in the middle. This CDR3 reads CASSSLASGTDTQYF. CDR3 DNA sequence: TGTGCCAGCAGCTCGTTAGCGTCAGGGACAGATACGCAGTATTTT.

There are a few counts of this clone. The junction and the germline gene differ at one end; a read error may be behind it. The chain combines TRBV28 with TRBJ1-5; D gene unclear. Looked up from germline, CDR1 is MDHEN and CDR2 is SYDVKM. This CDR3 has 14 amino acids. The CDR3 sequence: CASSSDPSYQPQHF. In DNA form, the CDR3 reads TGTGCCAGCAGTAGTGATCCTAGCTATCAGCCCCAGCATTTT.

The chain employs TRBV28 and TRBJ2-5, with unresolved D. Trimming shortened V by 5 bases and J by 1 base, and 14 bases separated the two germline ends. CDR1 is MDHEN and CDR2 is SYDVKM in the germline V gene. The CDR3 length is 15 residues. CDR3 amino acids: CASSPYSATQETQYF. The CDR3 DNA reads as TGTGCCAGCAGTCCCTACTCGGCGACCCAAGAGACCCAGTACTTC.

This chain uses TRBV7-6 with TRBJ1-5; 7 bases agree with TRBD1. After removal of 5 bases from V and 3 bases from J, the junction contained 4 bases not matched to a gene. The CDR3 totals 14 residues. Germline V gene lookup returns CDR1 SGHVS and CDR2 FNYEAQ. CDR3 loop: CASSHGTVNQPQHF. As DNA, the CDR3 is TGTGCCAGCAGCCACGGGACAGTCAATCAGCCCCAGCATTTT.

V usage is TRBV27 and J usage is TRBJ2-4; D ambiguous. The germline V gene encodes CDR1 MNHEY and CDR2 SMNVEV (reference sequence). V dropped 8 bases and J dropped 4 bases, with 6 bases sitting between them. The CDR3 extends over 11 amino acids. The CDR3 spells CASGSKNIQYF. In DNA form, the CDR3 reads TGTGCCAGCGGGTCAAAAAACATTCAGTACTTC.

Written as DNA, the CDR3 is TGTGCCAGCAGCGCGACACCGGGACAGGGAGGAGAGACCCAGTACTTC. It yields the protein CASSATPGQGGETQYF. V is TRBV9 and J is TRBJ2-5; 9 bases are a match to TRBD1. Looked up from germline, CDR1 is SGDLS and CDR2 is YYNGEE. The CDR3 spans 16 residues. The V gene end was trimmed by 3 bases and the J gene end by 4 bases; junction bases not matched to a gene: 10.

The sample holds a few counts of this clone. The J gene is TRBJ2-7, the V gene TRBV2, with no clear D. The CDR3 loop spans 11 amino acids. From germline, CDR1 is SNHLY and CDR2 FYNNEI. Trimming took off 5 bases at V and 4 bases at J, with 6 bases between the two ends. This chain's CDR3 is CASSYGYEQYF. The CDR3 DNA reads TGTGCCAGCAGTTATGGATACGAGCAGTACTTC.

This sequence joins TRBV25-1 and TRBJ2-5; tentatively, D is TRBD2 (5 bases). The CDR3 covers 16 residues. Germline V CDR1 and CDR2: MGHDK, SYGVNS. V lost 3 bases, J lost 4 bases, and 18 bases lay in between. DNA of the CDR3: TGTGCCAGCAGTGAGTCCGGCCGGGGTTACGGAGAGACCCAGTACTTC. Its translation is CASSESGRGYGETQYF. The full variable domain, rest sourced from reference TRBV25-1 and TRBJ2-5, is EADIYQTPRYLVIGTGKKITLECSQTMGHDKMYWYQQDPGMELHLIHYSYGVNSTEKGDLSSESTVSRIRTEHFPLTLESARPSHTSQYLCASSESGRGYGETQYFGPGTRLLVL.

The genes are TRBV7-9 and TRBJ2-7; no firm D call. Germline V gene sequence: CDR1 SEHNR, CDR2 FQNEAQ (reference sequence). There are 13 residues in the CDR3. With 0 bases removed from V and 6 bases from J, the gap between germline ends came to 9 bases. CDR3 nucleotide sequence: TGTGCCAGCAGCTTAGCGGGCCCGCCCGAGCAGTACTTC. Its translation: CASSLAGPPEQYF. Based on the CDR3 plus reference TRBV7-9 and TRBJ2-7, the full variable domain is DTGVSQNPRHKITKRGQNVTFRCDPISEHNRLYWYRQTLGQGPEFLTYFQNEAQLEKSRLLSDRFSAERPKGSFSTLEIQRTEQGDSAMYLCASSLAGPPEQYFGPGTRLTVT.

The table lists this clone with a few counts. J is TRBJ1-2 and V is TRBV7-9; a weak D match, TRBD1 (5 bases). The CDR3 contains 14 residues. Trimming left V 4 bases short and J 6 bases short, with 15 bases between. Germline V gives CDR1 SEHNR, CDR2 FQNEAQ (reference sequence). This CDR3 reads CASSSIGTLDGYTF. In nucleotides, the CDR3 is TGTGCCAGCAGCTCAATAGGGACTCTGGATGGCTACACCTTC. Based on the CDR3 plus reference TRBV7-9 and TRBJ1-2, the full variable domain is DTGVSQNPRHKITKRGQNVTFRCDPISEHNRLYWYRQTLGQGPEFLTYFQNEAQLEKSRLLSDRFSAERPKGSFSTLEIQRTEQGDSAMYLCASSSIGTLDGYTFGSGTRLTVV.

The chain has TRBV28 and TRBJ2-1; D possibly corresponds to TRBD2 (7 bases). Trimming removed 5 bases from V and 7 bases from J, with 24 bases in between. This CDR3 is 17 amino acids long. Germline V gene data show CDR1 as MDHEN and CDR2 as SYDVKM. The CDR3 reads CASSNLGGGETWNEQFF. CDR3 DNA: TGTGCCAGCAGTAACCTGGGCGGGGGCGAAACGTGGAATGAGCAGTTCTTC.

Concerning this clone: This sample includes further DNA sequences coding for the same CDR3. The chain is built from TRBV30 and TRBJ2-5; D assignment may be TRBD1 or TRBD2 (5 bases each). Germline-derived CDR1 and CDR2 are GTSNPN and SVGIG (reference sequence). Trimming stripped 2 bases from V and 5 bases from J, with 12 bases between. This CDR3 is built from 13 residues. The CDR3 here is CAWSTGTGETQYF. The CDR3 DNA is TGTGCCTGGAGTACTGGGACCGGGGAGACCCAGTACTTC.

This clone was found a few times. The V gene is TRBV6-6, the J gene TRBJ2-2, with D maybe TRBD1 (6 bases). The length of the CDR3 is 16 residues. Germline V lookup: CDR1 MNHNY, CDR2 SVGAGI (reference sequence). V was shortened by 2 bases and J by 1 base, with 11 bases between the two germline ends. The CDR3 DNA sequence: TGTGCCAGCAGTTACCCCGGACAGCTGAACACCGGGGAGCTGTTTTTT. Translation: CASSYPGQLNTGELFF.

This chain joins TRBV30 and TRBJ2-5, with a possible D match to TRBD2 (6 bases). Trimming shortened V by 0 bases and J by 6 bases, and 11 bases separated the two germline ends. Looked up from germline, CDR1 is GTSNPN and CDR2 is SVGIG (reference sequence). CDR3 length: 13 residues. The CDR3 spells CAWSVVLAQTQYF. In DNA, the CDR3 is TGTGCCTGGAGTGTAGTACTAGCCCAGACCCAGTACTTC.

This clone was found a few times. The J gene is TRBJ2-1, the V gene TRBV10-1, with 12 positions matching TRBD2. CDR1 WNHNN and CDR2 SYGVQD come from the germline V gene (reference sequence). The CDR3 has 14 amino acids. J was trimmed by 8 bases and V by 4 bases; bases with no gene match: 3. The CDR3 nucleotides are TGCGCCAGCAGTGGACTAGCGGGAGCGGATGAGCAGTTCTTC. This codes for CASSGLAGADEQFF.

The chain carries TRBV5-1 and TRBJ2-2; weak D call: TRBD2 (6 bases). The V gene's germline CDR1 is SGHRS and CDR2 YFSETQ. CDR3 length: 13 amino acids. Trimming left V 5 bases short and J 5 bases short, with 10 bases between. The CDR3 spells CASRWEVTGELFF. CDR3 DNA: TGCGCCAGCAGGTGGGAGGTAACCGGGGAGCTGTTTTTT.

This clone was counted between two and nine times. The chain is built from TRBV7-3 and TRBJ2-7; D call uncertain. The germline V gene has CDR1 SGHTA and CDR2 FQGTGA. Trimming took off 3 bases at V and 6 bases at J, with 12 bases between the two ends. The CDR3 extends over 13 amino acids. CDR3 loop: CASSLGIGLEQYF. The CDR3 bases are TGTGCCAGCAGCTTGGGGATTGGCCTCGAGCAGTACTTC. The full variable domain, in which reference TRBV7-3 and TRBJ2-7 provide the parts outside the CDR3, is GAGVSQTPSNKVTEKGKYVELRCDPISGHTALYWYRQSLGQGPEFLIYFQGTGAADDSGLPNDRFFAVRPEGSVSTLKIQRTERGDSAVYLCASSLGIGLEQYFGPGTRLTVT.

CDR3 in DNA: TGCGCCAGCAGCCAAACGACCGACGGCAACACCGGGGAGCTGTTTTTT. Its translation is CASSQTTDGNTGELFF. The chain links TRBV4-1 to TRBJ2-2, with D hard to call. Trimming shortened V by 2 bases and J by 2 bases, and 12 bases separated the two germline ends. The CDR3 runs to 16 residues. Germline CDR1 reads MGHRA; CDR2 reads YSYEKL.

The rearrangement uses TRBV18 and TRBJ1-2, with no clear D. This CDR3 is 10 amino acids long. Deletions cut 2 bases from V and 7 bases from J, with 2 bases between. Germline V CDR1 and CDR2: KGHSH, LQKENI. The CDR3 bases are TGTGCCAGCTCACCAAGTGGCTACACCTTC. Its protein product is CASSPSGYTF.

The rearrangement links TRBV6-5 to TRBJ2-7; no definite D call. There are 12 residues in the CDR3. The V gene's germline CDR1 is MNHEY and CDR2 SVGAGI. The ends were cut back, 6 bases at V and 3 bases at J, with 9 bases in the middle. CDR3 sequence (DNA): TGTGCCAGCAGGAACGCCCTCTACGAGCAGTACTTC. Translated, it gives CASRNALYEQYF.

The chain has TRBV9 and TRBJ2-2; no clear D gene. This CDR3 region has 12 residues. Trimming took off 5 bases at V and 7 bases at J, with 9 bases between the two ends. Germline V gene data show CDR1 as SGDLS and CDR2 as YYNGEE. Here the CDR3 DNA reads TGTGCCAGCAGTTGGAGTAGCGGGGAGCTGTTTTTT. The encoded protein is CASSWSSGELFF.